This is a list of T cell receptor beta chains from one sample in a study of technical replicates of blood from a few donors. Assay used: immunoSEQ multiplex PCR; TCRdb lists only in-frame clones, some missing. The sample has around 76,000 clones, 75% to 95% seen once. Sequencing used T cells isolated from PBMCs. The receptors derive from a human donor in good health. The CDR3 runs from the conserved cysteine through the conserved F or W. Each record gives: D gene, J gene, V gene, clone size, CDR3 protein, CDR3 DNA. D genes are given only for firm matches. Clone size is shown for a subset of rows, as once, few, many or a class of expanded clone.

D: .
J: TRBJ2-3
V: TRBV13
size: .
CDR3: CASSLTSSWKRTDTQYF
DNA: TGTGCCAGCAGCTTAACGTCTAGTTGGAAACGCACAGATACGCAGTATTTT

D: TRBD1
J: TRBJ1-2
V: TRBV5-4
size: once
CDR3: CASSLAGGSYGYTF
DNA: TGTGCCAGCAGCTTGGCAGGGGGGAGCTATGGCTACACCTTC

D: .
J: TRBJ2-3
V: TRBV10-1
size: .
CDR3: CASSEGEPEWDTQYF
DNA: TGCGCCAGCAGTGAAGGGGAACCAGAGTGGGATACGCAGTATTTT

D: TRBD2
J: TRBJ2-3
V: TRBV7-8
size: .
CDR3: CASRNPSGVEDTQYF
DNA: TGTGCCAGCAGAAATCCTAGCGGCGTAGAGGATACGCAGTATTTT

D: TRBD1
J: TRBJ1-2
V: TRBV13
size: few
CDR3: CASSFLGQVDLGYGYTF
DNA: TGTGCCAGCAGCTTTCTAGGACAGGTCGACCTGGGCTATGGCTACACCTTC

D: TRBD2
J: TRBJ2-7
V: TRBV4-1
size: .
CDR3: CASSQGGTSFYYEQYF
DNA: TGCGCCAGCAGCCAAGGAGGGACTAGTTTTTACTACGAGCAGTACTTC

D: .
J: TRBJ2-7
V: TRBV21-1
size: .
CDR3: CASRTTGVLEQYF
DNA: TGTGCCAGCCGGACGACCGGGGTGCTCGAGCAGTACTTC

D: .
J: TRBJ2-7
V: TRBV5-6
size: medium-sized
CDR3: CASSLSGTYEQYF
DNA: TGTGCCAGCAGCTTGAGCGGTACCTACGAGCAGTACTTC

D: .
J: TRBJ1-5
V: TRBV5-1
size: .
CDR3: CASKQDGASNQPQHF
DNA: TGCGCCAGTAAACAGGATGGGGCTAGCAATCAGCCCCAGCATTTT

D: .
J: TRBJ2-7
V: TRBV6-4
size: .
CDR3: CASSAGEGYEQYF
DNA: TGTGCCAGCAGTGCGGGAGAGGGTTACGAGCAGTACTTC

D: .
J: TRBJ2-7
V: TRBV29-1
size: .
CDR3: CSASETGSYEQYF
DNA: TGCAGCGCTTCGGAGACAGGAAGCTACGAGCAGTACTTC

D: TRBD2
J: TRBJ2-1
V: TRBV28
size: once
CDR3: CASSQGLAGYNEQFF
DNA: TGTGCCAGCAGTCAAGGACTAGCGGGTTACAATGAGCAGTTCTTC

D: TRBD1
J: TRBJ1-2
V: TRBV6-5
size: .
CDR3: CASTTGIYGYTF
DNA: TGTGCCAGCACGACAGGGATCTATGGCTACACCTTC

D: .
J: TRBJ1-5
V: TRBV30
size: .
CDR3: CAWSVLGGQTNQPQHF
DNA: TGTGCCTGGAGTGTACTAGGAGGACAGACCAATCAGCCCCAGCATTTT

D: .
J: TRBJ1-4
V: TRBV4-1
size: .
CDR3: CASSQDPQITNEKLFF
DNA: TGCGCCAGCAGCCAAGACCCACAGATAACTAATGAAAAACTGTTTTTT

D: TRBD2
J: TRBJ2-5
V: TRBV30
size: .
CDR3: CAWGGGVGETQYF
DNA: TGTGCCTGGGGCGGGGGAGTTGGGGAGACCCAGTACTTC

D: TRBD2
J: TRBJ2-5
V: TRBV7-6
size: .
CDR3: CASSLWIAGETQYF
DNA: TGTGCCAGCAGCTTATGGATAGCGGGAGAGACCCAGTACTTC

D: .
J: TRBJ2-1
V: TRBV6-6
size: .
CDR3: CASSEGWQTGNEQFF
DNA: TGTGCCAGCAGCGAGGGGTGGCAGACAGGCAATGAGCAGTTCTTC

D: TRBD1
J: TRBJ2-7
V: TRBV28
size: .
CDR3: CASIDAGTGSYEQYF
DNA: TGTGCCAGCATCGACGCCGGGACAGGATCCTACGAGCAGTACTTC

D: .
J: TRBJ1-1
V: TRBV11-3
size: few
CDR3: CASSDDRKNTEAFF
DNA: TGTGCCAGCAGCGATGACAGAAAGAACACTGAAGCTTTCTTT

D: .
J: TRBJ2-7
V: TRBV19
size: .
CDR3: CASSGSELGEQYF
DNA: TGTGCCAGTAGTGGTAGCGAGCTAGGCGAGCAGTACTTC

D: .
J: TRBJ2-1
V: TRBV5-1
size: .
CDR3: CASRLGGGSYNEQFF
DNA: TGCGCCAGCAGACTCGGGGGTGGCTCCTACAATGAGCAGTTCTTC

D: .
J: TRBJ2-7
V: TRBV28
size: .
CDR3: CASSTSSTVALYEQYF
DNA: TGTGCCAGCAGTACCTCCTCGACAGTAGCTTTGTACGAGCAGTACTTC

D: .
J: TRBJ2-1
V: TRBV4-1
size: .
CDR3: CASSQDSGIEQFF
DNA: TGCGCCAGCAGCCAAGACTCAGGGATTGAGCAGTTCTTC

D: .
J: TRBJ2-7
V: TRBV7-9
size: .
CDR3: CASSLAGVGLYEQYF
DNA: TGTGCCAGCAGCTTAGCGGGAGTAGGGTTATACGAGCAGTACTTC

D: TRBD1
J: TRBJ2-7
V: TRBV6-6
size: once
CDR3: CASSQKTGSQFEQYF
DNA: TGTGCCAGCAGCCAAAAGACAGGGAGTCAATTCGAGCAGTACTTC

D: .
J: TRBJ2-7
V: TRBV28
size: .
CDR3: CASTYRTTYEQYF
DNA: TGTGCCAGCACTTACAGAACCACCTACGAGCAGTACTTC

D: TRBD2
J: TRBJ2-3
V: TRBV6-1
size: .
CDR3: CASSGVTSGTPDTQYF
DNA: TGTGCCAGCAGTGGGGTAACTAGCGGGACTCCAGATACGCAGTATTTT

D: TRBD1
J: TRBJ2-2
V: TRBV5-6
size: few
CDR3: CASSLGRGQSGELFF
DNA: TGTGCCAGCAGCTTGGGCAGGGGGCAATCCGGGGAGCTGTTTTTT

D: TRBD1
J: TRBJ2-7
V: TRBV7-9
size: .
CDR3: CASSLQGALSEQYF
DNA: TGCGCCAGCAGCTTGCAGGGGGCCCTTTCCGAGCAGTACTTC

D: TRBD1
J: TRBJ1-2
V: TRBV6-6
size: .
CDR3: CASSYSGQGTGYTF
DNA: TGTGCCAGCAGTTACTCGGGACAGGGTACTGGCTACACCTTC

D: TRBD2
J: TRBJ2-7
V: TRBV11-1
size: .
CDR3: CASSPTSGGAYEQYF
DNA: TGTGCCAGCAGCCCCACTAGCGGGGGGGCCTATGAGCAGTACTTC

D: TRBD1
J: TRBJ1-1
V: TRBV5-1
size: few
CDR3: CASSLTGGNTEAFF
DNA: TGCGCCAGCAGCTTGACAGGGGGGAACACTGAAGCTTTCTTT

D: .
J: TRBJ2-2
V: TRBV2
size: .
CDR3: CASSPTPGELFF
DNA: TGTGCCAGCAGCCCTACCCCCGGGGAGCTGTTTTTT

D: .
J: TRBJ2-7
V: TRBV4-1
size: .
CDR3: CASSQERTLTYEQYF
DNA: TGCGCCAGCAGCCAAGAACGGACATTAACCTACGAGCAGTACTTC

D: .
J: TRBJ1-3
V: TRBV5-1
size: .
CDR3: CASSSYLGVSGNTIYF
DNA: TGCGCCAGCAGCTCGTACCTCGGGGTCTCTGGAAACACCATATATTTT

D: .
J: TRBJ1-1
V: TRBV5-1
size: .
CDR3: CASRGEGNTEAFF
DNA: TGCGCCAGCAGGGGGGAGGGAAACACTGAAGCTTTCTTT

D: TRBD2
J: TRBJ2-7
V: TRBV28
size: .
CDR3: CASSPFWASGKGEQYF
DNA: TGTGCCAGCAGTCCTTTCTGGGCTAGCGGTAAGGGCGAGCAGTACTTC

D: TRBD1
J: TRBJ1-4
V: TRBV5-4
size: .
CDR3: CASSLVSGGSEKLFF
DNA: TGTGCCAGCAGCTTGGTGTCAGGGGGCTCTGAAAAACTGTTTTTT

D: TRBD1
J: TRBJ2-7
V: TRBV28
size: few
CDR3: CASSLVGTGMYEQYF
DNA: TGTGCCAGCAGTTTAGTTGGGACAGGCATGTACGAGCAGTACTTC

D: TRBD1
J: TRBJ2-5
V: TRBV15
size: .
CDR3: CATSRDMGQGVDLTQYF
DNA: TGTGCCACCAGCAGAGATATGGGACAGGGGGTTGATTTGACCCAGTACTTC

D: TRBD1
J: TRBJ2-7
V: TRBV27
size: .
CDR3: CASSVTGFYEQYF
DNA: TGTGCCAGCAGTGTGACAGGGTTCTACGAGCAGTACTTC

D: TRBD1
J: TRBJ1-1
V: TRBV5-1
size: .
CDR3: CASREGAVNTEAFF
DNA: TGCGCCAGCAGGGAGGGGGCGGTGAACACTGAAGCTTTCTTT

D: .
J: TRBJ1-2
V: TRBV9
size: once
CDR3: CASSEQGNYGYTF
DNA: TGTGCCAGCAGCGAACAGGGTAACTATGGCTACACCTTC

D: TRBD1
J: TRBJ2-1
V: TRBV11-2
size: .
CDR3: CASSSGTGGSEQFF
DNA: TGTGCCAGCAGCTCCGGGACAGGGGGTAGTGAGCAGTTCTTC